The rows below give T cell receptor beta chains drawn from one sample of a study of regulatory T cells in long-lasting Graves disease. One entry per CDR3 protein, called by TCRdb with MiXCR from the multiplex PCR reads. Here the sample spans 300,000 to 400,000 distinct CDR3 sequences, around 16% being singletons. This specimen was peripheral blood mononuclear cells (PBMCs), taken at new diagnosis, from a patient treated with antithyroid drugs. The receptors derive from a female donor with Graves disease. CDR3s leave out the opening cysteine and the closing phenylalanine or tryptophan. Only part of the rows carry a size: once, few, many, or a class if the clone is expanded.

CDR3: ASSSAEKLF; size: many; V: TRBV5-5; length: 9; J: TRBJ1-4
CDR3: ASSPGWGYSVIH; size: few; V: TRBV7-6; length: 12; J: TRBJ1-6
CDR3: ASSVTSTDTQY; size: many; V: TRBV12-3/TRBV12-4; length: 11; J: TRBJ2-3
CDR3: ASSLRSSGSSDTQY; size: once; V: TRBV12-3/TRBV12-4; length: 14; J: TRBJ2-3
CDR3: ASSERPRAGSPLH; size: many; V: TRBV6-1; length: 13; J: TRBJ1-6
CDR3: ASSFFAIFSNQPQH; size: NA; V: TRBV28; length: 14; J: TRBJ1-5
CDR3: SASREAGGPFNEQF; size: many; V: TRBV20-1; length: 14; J: TRBJ2-1
CDR3: ASAADSSSYNEQF; size: many; V: TRBV12-5; length: 13; J: TRBJ2-1
CDR3: ASSQTGVNYGYT; size: many; V: TRBV27; length: 12; J: TRBJ1-2
CDR3: ASKLGGGSSGANVLT; size: many; V: TRBV27; length: 15; J: TRBJ2-6
CDR3: ASSWAGKWEQF; size: few; V: TRBV19; length: 11; J: TRBJ2-1
CDR3: ASSLVRAGSGANVLT; size: few; V: TRBV5-6; length: 15; J: TRBJ2-6
CDR3: ASSYEGAGANVLT; size: NA; V: TRBV6-5; length: 13; J: TRBJ2-6
CDR3: ASSYSQGPGGGYT; size: many; V: TRBV6-9; length: 13; J: TRBJ1-2
CDR3: SARGGTSGSGETQY; size: few; V: TRBV20-1; length: 14; J: TRBJ2-5
CDR3: ASSFQAPSGRGNEQF; size: many; V: TRBV9; length: 15; J: TRBJ2-1
CDR3: ATSDSAGENCSPLH; size: NA; V: TRBV24-1; length: 14; J: TRBJ1-6